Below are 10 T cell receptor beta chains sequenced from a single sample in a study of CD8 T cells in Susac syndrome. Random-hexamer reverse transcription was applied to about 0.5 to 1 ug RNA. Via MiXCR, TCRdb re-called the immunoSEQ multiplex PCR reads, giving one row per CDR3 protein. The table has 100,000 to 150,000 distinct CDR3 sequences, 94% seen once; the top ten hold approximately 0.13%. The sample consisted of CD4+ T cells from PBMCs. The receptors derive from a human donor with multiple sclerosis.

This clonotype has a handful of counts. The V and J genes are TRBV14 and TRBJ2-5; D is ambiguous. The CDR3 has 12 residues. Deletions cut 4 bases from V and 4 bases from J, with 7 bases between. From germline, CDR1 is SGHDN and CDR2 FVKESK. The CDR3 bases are TGTGCCAGCAGCCCTTCTCGAGAGACCCAGTACTTC. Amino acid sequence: CASSPSRETQYF. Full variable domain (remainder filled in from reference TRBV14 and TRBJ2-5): EAGVTQFPSHSVIEKGQTVTLRCDPISGHDNLYWYRRVMGKEIKFLLHFVKESKQDESGMPNNRFLAERTGGTYSTLKVQPAELEDSGVYFCASSPSRETQYFGPGTRLLVL.

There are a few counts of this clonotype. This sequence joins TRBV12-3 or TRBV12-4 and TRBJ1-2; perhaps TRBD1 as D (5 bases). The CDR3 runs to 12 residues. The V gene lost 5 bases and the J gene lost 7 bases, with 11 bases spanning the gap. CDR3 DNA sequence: TGTGCCAGCAGTCCTCAGGGATTTGGCTACACCTTC. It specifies CASSPQGFGYTF.

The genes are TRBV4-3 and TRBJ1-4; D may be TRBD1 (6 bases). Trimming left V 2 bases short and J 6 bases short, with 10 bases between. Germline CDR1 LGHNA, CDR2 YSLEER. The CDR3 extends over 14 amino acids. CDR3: CASSQRQADEKLFF. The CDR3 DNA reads TGCGCCAGCAGCCAACGACAGGCCGATGAAAAACTGTTTTTT.

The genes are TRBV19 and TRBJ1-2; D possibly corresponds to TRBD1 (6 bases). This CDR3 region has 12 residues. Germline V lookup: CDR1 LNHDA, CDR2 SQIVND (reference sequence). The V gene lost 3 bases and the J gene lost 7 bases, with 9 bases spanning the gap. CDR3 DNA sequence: TGTGCCAGTAGTATTCGCAGGGGTGGCTACACCTTC. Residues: CASSIRRGGYTF.

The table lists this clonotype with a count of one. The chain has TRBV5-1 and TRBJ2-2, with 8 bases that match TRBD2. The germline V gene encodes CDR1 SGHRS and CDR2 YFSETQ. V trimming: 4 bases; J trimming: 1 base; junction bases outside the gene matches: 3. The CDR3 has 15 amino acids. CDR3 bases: TGCGCCAGCAGCCGACTAGCGAAGAACACCGGGGAGCTGTTTTTT. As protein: CASSRLAKNTGELFF.

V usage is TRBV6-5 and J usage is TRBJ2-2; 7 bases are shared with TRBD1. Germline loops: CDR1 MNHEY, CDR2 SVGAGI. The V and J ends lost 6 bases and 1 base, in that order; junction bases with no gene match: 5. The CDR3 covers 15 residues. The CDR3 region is CASRATGLNTGELFF. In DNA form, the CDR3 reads TGTGCCAGCAGGGCGACAGGGTTGAACACCGGGGAGCTGTTTTTT.

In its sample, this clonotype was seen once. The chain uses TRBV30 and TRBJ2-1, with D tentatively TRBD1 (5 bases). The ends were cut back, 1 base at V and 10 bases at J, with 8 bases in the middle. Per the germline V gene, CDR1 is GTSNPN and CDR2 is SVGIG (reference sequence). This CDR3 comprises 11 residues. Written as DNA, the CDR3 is TGTGCCTGGAGTGGCAAGGGGGAGCAGTTCTTC. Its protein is CAWSGKGEQFF.

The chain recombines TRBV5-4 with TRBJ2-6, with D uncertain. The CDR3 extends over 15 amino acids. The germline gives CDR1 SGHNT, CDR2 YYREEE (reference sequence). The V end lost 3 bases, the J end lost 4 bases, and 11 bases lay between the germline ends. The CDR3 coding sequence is TGTGCCAGCAGCTCGGTCCCGGTCGGGGCCAACGTCCTGACTTTC. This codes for CASSSVPVGANVLTF.

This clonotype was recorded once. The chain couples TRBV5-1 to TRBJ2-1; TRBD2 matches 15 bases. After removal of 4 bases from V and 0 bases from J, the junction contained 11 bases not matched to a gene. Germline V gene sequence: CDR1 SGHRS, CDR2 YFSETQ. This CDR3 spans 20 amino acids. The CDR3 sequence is CASSGGLAGGGASSYNEQFF. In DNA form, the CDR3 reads TGCGCCAGCAGCGGGGGACTAGCGGGAGGAGGGGCCAGCTCCTACAATGAGCAGTTCTTC.

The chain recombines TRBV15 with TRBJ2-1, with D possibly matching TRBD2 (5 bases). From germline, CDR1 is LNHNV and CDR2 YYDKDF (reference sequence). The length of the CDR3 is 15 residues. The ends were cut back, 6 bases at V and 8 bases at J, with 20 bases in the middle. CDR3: CATSIASRLTDEQFF. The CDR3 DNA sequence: TGTGCCACCAGTATAGCGTCGAGATTAACTGATGAGCAGTTCTTC.